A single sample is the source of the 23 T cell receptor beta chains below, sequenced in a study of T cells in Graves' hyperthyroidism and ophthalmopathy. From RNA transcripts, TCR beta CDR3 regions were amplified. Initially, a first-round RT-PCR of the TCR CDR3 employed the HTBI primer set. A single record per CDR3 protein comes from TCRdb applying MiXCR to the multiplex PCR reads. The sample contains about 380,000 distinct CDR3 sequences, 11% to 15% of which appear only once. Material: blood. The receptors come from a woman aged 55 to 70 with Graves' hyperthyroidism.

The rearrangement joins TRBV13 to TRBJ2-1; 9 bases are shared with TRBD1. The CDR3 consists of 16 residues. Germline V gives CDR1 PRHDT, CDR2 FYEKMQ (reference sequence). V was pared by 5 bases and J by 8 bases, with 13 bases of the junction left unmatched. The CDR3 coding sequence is TGTGCCAGCAGCCCCCTGGACAGGGGCGGTTTGGATGAGCAGTTCTTC. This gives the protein CASSPLDRGGLDEQFF. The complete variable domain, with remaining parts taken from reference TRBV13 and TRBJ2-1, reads AAGVIQSPRHLIKEKRETATLKCYPIPRHDTVYWYQQGPGQDPQFLISFYEKMQSDKGSIPDRFSAQQFSDYHSELNMSSLELGDSALYFCASSPLDRGGLDEQFFGPGTRLTVL.

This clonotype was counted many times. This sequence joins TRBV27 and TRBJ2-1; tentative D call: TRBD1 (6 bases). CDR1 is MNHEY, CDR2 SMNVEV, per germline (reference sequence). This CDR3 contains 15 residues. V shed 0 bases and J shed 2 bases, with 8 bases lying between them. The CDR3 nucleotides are TGTGCCAGCAGTTTATCGGGGACAACCTACAATGAGCAGTTCTTC. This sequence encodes CASSLSGTTYNEQFF.

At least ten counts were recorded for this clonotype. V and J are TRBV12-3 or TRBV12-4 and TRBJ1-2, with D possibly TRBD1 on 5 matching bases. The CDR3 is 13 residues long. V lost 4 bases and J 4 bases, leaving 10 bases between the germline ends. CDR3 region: CASSSAGPYGYTF. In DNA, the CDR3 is TGTGCCAGCAGTTCGGCAGGGCCCTATGGCTACACCTTC.

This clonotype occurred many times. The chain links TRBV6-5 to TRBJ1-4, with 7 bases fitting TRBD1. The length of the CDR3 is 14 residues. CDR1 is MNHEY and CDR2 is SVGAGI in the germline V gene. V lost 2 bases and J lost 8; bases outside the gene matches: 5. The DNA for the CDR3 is TGTGCCAGCAGTTACCGGGACAGATACGAAAAACTGTTTTTT. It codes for CASSYRDRYEKLFF.

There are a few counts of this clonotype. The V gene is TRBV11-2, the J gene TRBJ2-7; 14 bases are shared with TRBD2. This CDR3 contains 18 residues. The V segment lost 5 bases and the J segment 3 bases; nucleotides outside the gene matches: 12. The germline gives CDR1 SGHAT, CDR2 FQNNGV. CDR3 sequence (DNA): TGTGCCAGCAGCCCCGGGACTAGCGGGAGAGTGATCGTCTACGAGCAGTACTTC. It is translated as CASSPGTSGRVIVYEQYF.

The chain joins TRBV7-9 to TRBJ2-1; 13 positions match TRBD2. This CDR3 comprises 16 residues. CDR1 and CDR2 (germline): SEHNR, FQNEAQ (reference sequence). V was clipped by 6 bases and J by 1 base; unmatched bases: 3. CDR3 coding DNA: TGTGCCAGCAGGAAACTAGCGGGAGGGTCCTACAATGAGCAGTTCTTC. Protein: CASRKLAGGSYNEQFF. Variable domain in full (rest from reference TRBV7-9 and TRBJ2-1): DTGVSQNPRHKITKRGQNVTFRCDPISEHNRLYWYRQTLGQGPEFLTYFQNEAQLEKSRLLSDRFSAERPKGSFSTLEIQRTEQGDSAMYLCASRKLAGGSYNEQFFGPGTRLTVL.

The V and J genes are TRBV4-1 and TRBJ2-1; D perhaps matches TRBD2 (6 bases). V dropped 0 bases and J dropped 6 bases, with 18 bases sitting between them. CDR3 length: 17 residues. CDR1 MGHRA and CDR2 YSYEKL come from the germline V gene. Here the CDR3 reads CASSQDRMAGLSNEQFF. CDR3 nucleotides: TGCGCCAGCAGCCAAGATAGGATGGCGGGACTTTCCAATGAGCAGTTCTTC.

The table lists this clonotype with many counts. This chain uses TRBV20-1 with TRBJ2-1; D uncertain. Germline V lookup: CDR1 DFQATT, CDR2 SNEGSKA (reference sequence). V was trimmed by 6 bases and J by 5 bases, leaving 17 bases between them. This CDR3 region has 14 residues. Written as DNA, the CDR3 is TGCAGTGCCAAACCAGCAGGCCTTAACAATGAGCAGTTCTTC. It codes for CSAKPAGLNNEQFF.

CDR3 coding DNA: TGTGCCAGCAGCCAAGGATCCCCTGGCGAGCAGTACTTC. As protein: CASSQGSPGEQYF. The chain links TRBV3-1 to TRBJ2-7; D uncertain. CDR3 length equals 13 residues. Trimming shortened V by 1 base and J by 6 bases, and 10 bases separated the two germline ends. In germline, CDR1 is LGHDT, CDR2 YNNKEL (reference sequence).

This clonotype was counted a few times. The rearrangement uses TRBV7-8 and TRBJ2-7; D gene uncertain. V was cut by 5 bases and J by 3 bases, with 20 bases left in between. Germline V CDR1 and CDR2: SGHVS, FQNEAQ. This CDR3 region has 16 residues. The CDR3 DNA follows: TGTGCCAGCAGCCCCCCTTTAAGGGTACAAAACTACGAGCAGTACTTC. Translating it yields CASSPPLRVQNYEQYF.

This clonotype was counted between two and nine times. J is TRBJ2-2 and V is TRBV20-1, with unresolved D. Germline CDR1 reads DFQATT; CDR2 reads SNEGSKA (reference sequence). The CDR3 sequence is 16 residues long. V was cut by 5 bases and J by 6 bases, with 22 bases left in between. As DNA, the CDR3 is TGCAGTGCTCTCATGACCAGCAATAGTCTCCCCGGGGAGCTGTTTTTT. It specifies CSALMTSNSLPGELFF.

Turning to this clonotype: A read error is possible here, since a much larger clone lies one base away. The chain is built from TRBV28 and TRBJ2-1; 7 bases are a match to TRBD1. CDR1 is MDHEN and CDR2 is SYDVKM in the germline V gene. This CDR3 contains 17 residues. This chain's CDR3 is CASSSLGAGGSSNEQFF. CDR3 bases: TGTGCCAGCAGTTCCCTCGGGGCAGGGGGATCCTCCAATGAGCAGTTCTTC.

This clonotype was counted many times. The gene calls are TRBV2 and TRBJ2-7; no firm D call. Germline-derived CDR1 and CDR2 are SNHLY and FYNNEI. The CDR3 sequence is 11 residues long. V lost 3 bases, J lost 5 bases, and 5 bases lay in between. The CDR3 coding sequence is TGTGCCAGCAGTGAGAGGAACGAGCAGTACTTC. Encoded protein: CASSERNEQYF.

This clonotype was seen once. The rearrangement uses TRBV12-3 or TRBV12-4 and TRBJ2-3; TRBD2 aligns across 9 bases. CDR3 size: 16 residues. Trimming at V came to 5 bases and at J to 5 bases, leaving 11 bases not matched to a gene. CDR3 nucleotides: TGTGCCAGCAGTCTCCCTTTTAGAGCGGGAGGAGATACGCAGTATTTT. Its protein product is CASSLPFRAGGDTQYF.

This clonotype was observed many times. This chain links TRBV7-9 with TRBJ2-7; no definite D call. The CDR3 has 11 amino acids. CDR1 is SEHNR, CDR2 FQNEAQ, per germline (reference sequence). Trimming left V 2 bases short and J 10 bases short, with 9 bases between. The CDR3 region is CASSLPPSQYF. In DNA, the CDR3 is TGTGCCAGCAGCTTACCCCCGAGTCAGTACTTC.

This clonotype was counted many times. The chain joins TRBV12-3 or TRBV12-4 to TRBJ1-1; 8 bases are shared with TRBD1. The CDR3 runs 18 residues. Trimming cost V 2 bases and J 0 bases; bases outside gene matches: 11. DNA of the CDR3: TGTGCCAGCAGTTTAATTCTCGGGGCAGGGGGCGTGAACACTGAAGCTTTCTTT. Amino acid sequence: CASSLILGAGGVNTEAFF.

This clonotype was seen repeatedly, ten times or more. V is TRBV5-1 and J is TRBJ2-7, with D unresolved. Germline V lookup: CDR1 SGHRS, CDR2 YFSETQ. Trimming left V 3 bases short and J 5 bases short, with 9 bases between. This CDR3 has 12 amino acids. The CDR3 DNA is TGCGCCAGCAGCTCTCTGGGGAACGAGCAGTACTTC. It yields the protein CASSSLGNEQYF.

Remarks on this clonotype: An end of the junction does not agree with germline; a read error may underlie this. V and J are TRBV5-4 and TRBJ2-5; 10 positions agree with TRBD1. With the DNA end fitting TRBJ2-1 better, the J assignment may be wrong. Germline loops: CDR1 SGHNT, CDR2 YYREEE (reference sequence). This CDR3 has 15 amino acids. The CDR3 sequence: CAGSQSGTGVQTQFF. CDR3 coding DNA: TGTGCCGGCAGCCAATCCGGGACAGGGGTGCAGACCCAGTTCTTC.

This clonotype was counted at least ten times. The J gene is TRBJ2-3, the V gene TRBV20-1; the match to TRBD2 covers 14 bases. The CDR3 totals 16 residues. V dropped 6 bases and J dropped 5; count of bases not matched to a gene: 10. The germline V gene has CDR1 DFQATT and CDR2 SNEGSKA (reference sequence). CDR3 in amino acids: CSARLAGGPGGDTQYF. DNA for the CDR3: TGCAGTGCCAGACTAGCGGGAGGGCCCGGTGGAGATACGCAGTATTTT.

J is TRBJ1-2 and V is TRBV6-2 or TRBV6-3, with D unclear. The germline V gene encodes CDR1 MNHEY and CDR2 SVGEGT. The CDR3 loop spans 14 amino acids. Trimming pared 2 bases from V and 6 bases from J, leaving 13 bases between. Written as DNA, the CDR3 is TGTGCCAGCAGTTACCTACGCGGCCCCCATGGCTACACCTTC. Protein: CASSYLRGPHGYTF.

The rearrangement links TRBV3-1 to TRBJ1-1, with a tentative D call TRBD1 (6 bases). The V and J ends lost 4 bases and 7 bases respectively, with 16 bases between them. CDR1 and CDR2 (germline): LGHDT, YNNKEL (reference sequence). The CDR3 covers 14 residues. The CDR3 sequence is CASSPRGGTGEAFF. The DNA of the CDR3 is TGTGCCAGCAGCCCGAGGGGGGGTACGGGTGAAGCTTTCTTT.

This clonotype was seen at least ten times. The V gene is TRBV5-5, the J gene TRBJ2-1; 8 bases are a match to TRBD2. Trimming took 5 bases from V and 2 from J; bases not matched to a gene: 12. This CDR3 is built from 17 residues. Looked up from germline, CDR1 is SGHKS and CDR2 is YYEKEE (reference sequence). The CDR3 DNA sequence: TGTGCCAGCAGGGGAACCTTAGCGGGGACCCCCTACAATGAGCAGTTCTTC. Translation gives CASRGTLAGTPYNEQFF.

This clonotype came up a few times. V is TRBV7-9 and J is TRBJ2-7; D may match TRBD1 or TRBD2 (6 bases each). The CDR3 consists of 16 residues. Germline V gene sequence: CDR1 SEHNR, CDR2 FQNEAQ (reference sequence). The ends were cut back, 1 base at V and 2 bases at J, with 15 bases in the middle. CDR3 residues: CASSLDGGRAPYEQYF. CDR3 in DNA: TGTGCCAGCAGCTTAGATGGGGGGCGCGCCCCCTACGAGCAGTACTTC.